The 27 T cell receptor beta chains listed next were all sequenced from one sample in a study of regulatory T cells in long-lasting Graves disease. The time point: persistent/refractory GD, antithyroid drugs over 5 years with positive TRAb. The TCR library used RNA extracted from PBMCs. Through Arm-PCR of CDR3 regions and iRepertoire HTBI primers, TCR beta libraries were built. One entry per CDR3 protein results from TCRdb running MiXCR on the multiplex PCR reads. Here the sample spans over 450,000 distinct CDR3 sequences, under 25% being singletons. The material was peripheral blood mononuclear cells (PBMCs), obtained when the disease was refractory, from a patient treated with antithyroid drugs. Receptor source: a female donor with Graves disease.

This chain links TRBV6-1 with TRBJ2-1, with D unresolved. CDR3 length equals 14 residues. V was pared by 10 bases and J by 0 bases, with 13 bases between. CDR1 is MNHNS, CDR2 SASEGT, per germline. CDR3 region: CATLRPISYNEQFF. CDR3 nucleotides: TGTGCCACCCTCCGACCCATCTCCTACAATGAGCAGTTCTTC.

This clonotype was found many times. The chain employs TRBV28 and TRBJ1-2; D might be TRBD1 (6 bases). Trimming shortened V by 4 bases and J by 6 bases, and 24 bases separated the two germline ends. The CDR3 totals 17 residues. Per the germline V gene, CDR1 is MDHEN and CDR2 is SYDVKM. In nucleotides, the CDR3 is TGTGCCAGCAGTTCACTCGGCCGCCTACAGGGACTGGATGGCTACACCTTC. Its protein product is CASSSLGRLQGLDGYTF.

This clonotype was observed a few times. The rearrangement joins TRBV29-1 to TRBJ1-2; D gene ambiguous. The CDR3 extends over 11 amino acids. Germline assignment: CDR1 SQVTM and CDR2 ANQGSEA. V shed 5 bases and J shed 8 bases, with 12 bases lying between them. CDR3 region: CSVTTSGGYTF. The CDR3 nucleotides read TGCAGCGTTACTACATCGGGAGGCTACACCTTC.

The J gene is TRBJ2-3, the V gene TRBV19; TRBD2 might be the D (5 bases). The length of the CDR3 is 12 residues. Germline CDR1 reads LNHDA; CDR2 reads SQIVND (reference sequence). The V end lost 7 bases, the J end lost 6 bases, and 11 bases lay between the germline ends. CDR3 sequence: CASNNRGDTQYF. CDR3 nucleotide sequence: TGTGCCAGTAATAACCGCGGGGATACGCAGTATTTT.

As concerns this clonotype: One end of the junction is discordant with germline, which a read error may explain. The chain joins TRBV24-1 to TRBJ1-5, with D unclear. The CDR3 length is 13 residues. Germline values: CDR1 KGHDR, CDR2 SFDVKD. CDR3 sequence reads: CATSPGPHQLQHF. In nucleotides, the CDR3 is TGTGCCACCAGTCCCGGTCCTCATCAGCTCCAGCATTTT.

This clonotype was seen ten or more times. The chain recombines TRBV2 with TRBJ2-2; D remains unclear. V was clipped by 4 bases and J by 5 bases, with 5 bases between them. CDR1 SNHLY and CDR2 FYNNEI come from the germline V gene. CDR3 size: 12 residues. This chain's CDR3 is CASSALTGELFF. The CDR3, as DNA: TGTGCCAGCAGTGCCCTTACCGGGGAGCTGTTTTTT.

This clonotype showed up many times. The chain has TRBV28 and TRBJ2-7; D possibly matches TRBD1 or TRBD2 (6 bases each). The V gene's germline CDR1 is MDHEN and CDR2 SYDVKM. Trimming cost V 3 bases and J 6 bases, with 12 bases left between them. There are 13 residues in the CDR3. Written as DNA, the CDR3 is TGTGCCAGCAGTTTTTGGGGGGCTCGCGAGCAGTACTTC. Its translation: CASSFWGAREQYF.

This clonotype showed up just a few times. CDR3 in DNA: TGTGCCAGCAGCTTATACGGCAGGGGTGTGCGTGAGACCCAGTACTTC. Translation gives CASSLYGRGVRETQYF. V is TRBV7-3 and J is TRBJ2-5, with a tentative D call TRBD1 (6 bases). The CDR3 covers 16 residues. Germline V CDR1 and CDR2: SGHTA, FQGTGA. The V end lost 2 bases, the J end lost 5 bases, and 18 bases lay between the germline ends.

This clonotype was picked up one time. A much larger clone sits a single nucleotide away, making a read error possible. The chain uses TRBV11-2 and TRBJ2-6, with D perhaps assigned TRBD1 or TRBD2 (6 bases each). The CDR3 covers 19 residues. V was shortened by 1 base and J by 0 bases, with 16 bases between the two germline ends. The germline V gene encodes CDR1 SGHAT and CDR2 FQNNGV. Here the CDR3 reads CASSLVGGTESSGANVLTF. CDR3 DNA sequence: TGTGCCAGCAGCTTAGTGGGGGGCACAGAGAGCTCTGGGGCCAACGTCCTGACTTTC.

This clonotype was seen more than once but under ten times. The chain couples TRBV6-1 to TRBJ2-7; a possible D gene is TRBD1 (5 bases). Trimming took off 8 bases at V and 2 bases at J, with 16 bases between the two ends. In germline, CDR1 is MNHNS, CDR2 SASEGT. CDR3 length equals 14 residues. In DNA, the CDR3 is TGTGCCAGCGGGTGGGGCCGTGGGGCCTACGAGCAGTACTTC. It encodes CASGWGRGAYEQYF.

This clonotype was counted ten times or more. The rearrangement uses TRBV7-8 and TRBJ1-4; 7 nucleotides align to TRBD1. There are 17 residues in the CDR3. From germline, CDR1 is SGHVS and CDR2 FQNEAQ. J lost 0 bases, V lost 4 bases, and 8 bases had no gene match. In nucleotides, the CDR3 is TGTGCCAGCAGCTACCTGACAGGGATCGCAACTAATGAAAAACTGTTTTTT. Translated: CASSYLTGIATNEKLFF.

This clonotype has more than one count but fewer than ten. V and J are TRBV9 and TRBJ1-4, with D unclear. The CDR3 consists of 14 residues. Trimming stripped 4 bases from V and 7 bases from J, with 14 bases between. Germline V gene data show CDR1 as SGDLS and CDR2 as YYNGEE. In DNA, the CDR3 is TGTGCCAGCAGCCCCCGTACCGGTAGTGAAAAACTGTTTTTT. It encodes CASSPRTGSEKLFF.

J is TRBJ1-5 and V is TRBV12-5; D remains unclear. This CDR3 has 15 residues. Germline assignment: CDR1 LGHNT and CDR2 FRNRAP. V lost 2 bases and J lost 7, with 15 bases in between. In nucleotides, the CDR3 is TGTGCTAGTGGTTTGTTGAGAGGGTCCCACCAGCCCCAGCATTTT. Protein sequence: CASGLLRGSHQPQHF.

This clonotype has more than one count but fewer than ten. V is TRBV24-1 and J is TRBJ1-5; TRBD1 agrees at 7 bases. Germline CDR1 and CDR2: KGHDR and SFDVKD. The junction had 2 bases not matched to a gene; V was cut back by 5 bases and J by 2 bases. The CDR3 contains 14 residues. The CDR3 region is CATSATGGNQPQHF. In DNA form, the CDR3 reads TGTGCCACCAGTGCCACAGGGGGCAATCAGCCCCAGCATTTT.

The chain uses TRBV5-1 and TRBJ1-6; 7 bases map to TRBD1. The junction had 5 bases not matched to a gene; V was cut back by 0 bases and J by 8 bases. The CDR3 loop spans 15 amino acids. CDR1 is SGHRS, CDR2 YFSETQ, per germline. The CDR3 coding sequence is TGCGCCAGCAGCTTGGGTGACAGGGTTGATTCACCCCTCCACTTT. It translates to CASSLGDRVDSPLHF.

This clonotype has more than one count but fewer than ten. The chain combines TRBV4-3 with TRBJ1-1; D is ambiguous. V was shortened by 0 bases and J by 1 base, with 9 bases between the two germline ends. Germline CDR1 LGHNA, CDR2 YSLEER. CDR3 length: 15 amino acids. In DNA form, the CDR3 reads TGCGCCAGCAGCCAAGATGGACGACGGAACACTGAAGCTTTCTTT. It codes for CASSQDGRRNTEAFF.

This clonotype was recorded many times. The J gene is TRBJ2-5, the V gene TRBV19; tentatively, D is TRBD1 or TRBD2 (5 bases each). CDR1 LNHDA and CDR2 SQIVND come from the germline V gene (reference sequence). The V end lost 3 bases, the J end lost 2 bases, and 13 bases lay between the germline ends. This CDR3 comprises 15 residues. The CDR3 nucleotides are TGTGCCAGTAGTATTGTCGGGACGGTACAAGAGACCCAGTACTTC. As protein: CASSIVGTVQETQYF.

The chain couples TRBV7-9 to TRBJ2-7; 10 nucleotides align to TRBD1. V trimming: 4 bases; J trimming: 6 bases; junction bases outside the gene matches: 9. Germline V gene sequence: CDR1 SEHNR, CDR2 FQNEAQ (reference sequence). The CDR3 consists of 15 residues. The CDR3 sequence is CASSSPGQGSREQYF. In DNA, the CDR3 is TGTGCCAGCAGCTCCCCGGGACAGGGGTCCCGCGAGCAGTACTTC. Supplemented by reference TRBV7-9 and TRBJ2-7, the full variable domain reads DTGVSQNPRHKITKRGQNVTFRCDPISEHNRLYWYRQTLGQGPEFLTYFQNEAQLEKSRLLSDRFSAERPKGSFSTLEIQRTEQGDSAMYLCASSSPGQGSREQYFGPGTRLTVT.

CDR3 DNA: TGTGCCAGCAGTTACCTACTGACAGAAAAGGGCTACACCTTC. Translation gives CASSYLLTEKGYTF. The chain carries TRBV6-9 and TRBJ1-2; TRBD1 is a possible D gene (5 bases). The CDR3 spans 14 residues. The germline V and J ends were trimmed by 3 bases and 8 bases, with 16 bases remaining between them. Germline CDR1 and CDR2: MNHGY and SVAAGI.

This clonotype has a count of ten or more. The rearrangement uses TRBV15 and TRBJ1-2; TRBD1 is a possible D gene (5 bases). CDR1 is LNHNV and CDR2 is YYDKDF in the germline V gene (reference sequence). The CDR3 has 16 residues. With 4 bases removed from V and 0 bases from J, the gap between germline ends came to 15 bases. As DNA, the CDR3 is TGTGCCACCAGCAAGGGGTTCGGCGGCCCTAACTATGGCTACACCTTC. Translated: CATSKGFGGPNYGYTF.

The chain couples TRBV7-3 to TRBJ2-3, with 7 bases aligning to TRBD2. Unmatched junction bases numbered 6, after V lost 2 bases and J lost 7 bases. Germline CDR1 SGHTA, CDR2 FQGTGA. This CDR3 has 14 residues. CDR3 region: CASSLGGRGNTQYF. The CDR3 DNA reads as TGTGCCAGCAGCTTAGGCGGGAGAGGAAATACGCAGTATTTT.

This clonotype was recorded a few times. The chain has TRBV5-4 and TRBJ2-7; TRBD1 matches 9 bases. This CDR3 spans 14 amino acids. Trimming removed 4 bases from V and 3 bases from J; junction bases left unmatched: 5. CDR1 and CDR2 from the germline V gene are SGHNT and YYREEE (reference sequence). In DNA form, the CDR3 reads TGTGCCAGCAGCGTGGGACAGGGCCTCTACGAGCAGTACTTC. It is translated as CASSVGQGLYEQYF.

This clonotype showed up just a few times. The CDR3 nucleotides read TGTGCCAGCAGTTTATGGGGGACGGGGGGAGCGATCTACGAGCAGTACTTC. Translation gives CASSLWGTGGAIYEQYF. The rearrangement uses TRBV28 and TRBJ2-7, with 7 nucleotides matching TRBD2. Germline CDR1 reads MDHEN; CDR2 reads SYDVKM. The CDR3 loop spans 17 amino acids. With 0 bases clipped from V and 3 bases from J, the junction kept 11 bases outside the gene matches.

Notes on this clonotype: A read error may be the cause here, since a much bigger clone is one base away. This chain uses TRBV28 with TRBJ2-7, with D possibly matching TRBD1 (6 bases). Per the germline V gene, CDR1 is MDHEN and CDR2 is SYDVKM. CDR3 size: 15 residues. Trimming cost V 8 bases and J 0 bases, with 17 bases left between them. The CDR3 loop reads CASGWIQGGSYEQYF. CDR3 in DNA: TGTGCCAGCGGTTGGATACAGGGTGGCTCCTACGAGCAGTACTTC.

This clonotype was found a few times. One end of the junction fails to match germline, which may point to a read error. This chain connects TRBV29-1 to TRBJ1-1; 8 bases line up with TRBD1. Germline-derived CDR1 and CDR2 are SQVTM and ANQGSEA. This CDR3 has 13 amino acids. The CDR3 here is CSVGTGGNTGAFF. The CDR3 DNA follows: TGCAGCGTAGGGACAGGTGGGAACACTGGAGCTTTCTTT.

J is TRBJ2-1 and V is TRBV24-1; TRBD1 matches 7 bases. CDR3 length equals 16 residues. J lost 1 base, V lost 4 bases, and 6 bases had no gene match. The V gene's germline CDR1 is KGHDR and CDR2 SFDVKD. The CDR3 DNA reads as TGTGCCACCAGTGACCCCGGGACAGCATCCTACAATGAGCAGTTCTTC. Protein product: CATSDPGTASYNEQFF.

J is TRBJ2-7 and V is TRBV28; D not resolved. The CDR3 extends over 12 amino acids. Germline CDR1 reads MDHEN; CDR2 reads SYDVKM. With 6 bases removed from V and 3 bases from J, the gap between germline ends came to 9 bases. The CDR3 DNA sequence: TGTGCCAGCAGCCCTTTGGACTACGAGCAGTACTTC. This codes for CASSPLDYEQYF. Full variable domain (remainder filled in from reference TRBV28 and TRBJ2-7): DVKVTQSSRYLVKRTGEKVFLECVQDMDHENMFWYRQDPGLGLRLIYFSYDVKMKEKGDIPEGYSVSREKKERFSLILESASTNQTSMYLCASSPLDYEQYFGPGTRLTVT.